Included here is one T cell receptor beta chain sequence, with context. Its antigen is undetermined. This entry is derived from a study of cytomegalovirus exposure and HLA in healthy donors. Study findings and constraints: In a later analysis, at a false discovery rate of 0.05, 17,000 or so TCR beta sequences matched HLA alleles. Data from an earlier analysis indicated that most TCR beta V segments were productive either about 90% or about 30% of the time. The Asian-associated ancestry cluster reportedly had fewer N-insertions than the roughly 670-donor mean in a later analysis.

60 Vbeta and 13 Jbeta primers were used in PCR. The assay was immunoSEQ multiplex PCR, and TCRdb's table has in-frame clones only and misses some. This table holds more than 85,000 clones, around four fifths found once. Germline V gives CDR1 MDHEN, CDR2 SYDVKM. The CDR3 extends over 13 amino acids. Trimming left V 3 bases short and J 4 bases short, with 10 bases between. Healthy donors of bone marrow made up the group. J is TRBJ2-7 and V is TRBV28; D uncertain. This receptor was obtained from a man aged 35 to 55 in good health and CMV-seronegative. The sequencing input was PBMCs. The CDR3 region has the DNA TGTGCCAGCAGTTTGTCTGGGCCTTACGAGCAGTACTTC. Translating gives CASSLSGPYEQYF.